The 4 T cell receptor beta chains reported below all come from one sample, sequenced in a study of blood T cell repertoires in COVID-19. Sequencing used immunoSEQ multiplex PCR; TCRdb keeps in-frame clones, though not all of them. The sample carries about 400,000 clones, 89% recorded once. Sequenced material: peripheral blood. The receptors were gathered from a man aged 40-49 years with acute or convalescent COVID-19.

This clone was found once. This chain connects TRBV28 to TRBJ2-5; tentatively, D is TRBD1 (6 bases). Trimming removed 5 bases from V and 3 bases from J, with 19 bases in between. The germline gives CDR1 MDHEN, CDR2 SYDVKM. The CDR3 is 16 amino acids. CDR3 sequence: CASSHRERAGKETQYF. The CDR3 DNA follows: TGTGCCAGCAGTCACAGGGAGAGGGCAGGGAAAGAGACCCAGTACTTC. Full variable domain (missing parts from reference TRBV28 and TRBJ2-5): DVKVTQSSRYLVKRTGEKVFLECVQDMDHENMFWYRQDPGLGLRLIYFSYDVKMKEKGDIPEGYSVSREKKERFSLILESASTNQTSMYLCASSHRERAGKETQYFGPGTRLLVL.

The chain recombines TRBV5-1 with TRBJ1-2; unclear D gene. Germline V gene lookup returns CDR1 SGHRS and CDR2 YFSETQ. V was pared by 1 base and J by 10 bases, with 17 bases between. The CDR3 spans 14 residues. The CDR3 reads CASSLLGEPDSYTF. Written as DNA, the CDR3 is TGCGCCAGCAGCTTGTTGGGAGAGCCGGATTCCTACACCTTC. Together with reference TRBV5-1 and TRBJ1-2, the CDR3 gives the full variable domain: KAGVTQTPRYLIKTRGQQVTLSCSPISGHRSVSWYQQTPGQGLQFLFEYFSETQRNKGNFPGRFSGRQFSNSRSEMNVSTLELGDSALYLCASSLLGEPDSYTFGSGTRLTVV.

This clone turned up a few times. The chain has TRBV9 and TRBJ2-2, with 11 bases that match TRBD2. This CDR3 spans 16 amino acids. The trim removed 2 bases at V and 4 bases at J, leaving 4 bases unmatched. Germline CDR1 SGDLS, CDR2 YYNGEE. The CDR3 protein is CASSVSGRARTGELFF. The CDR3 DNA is TGTGCCAGCAGCGTTAGCGGGAGGGCCCGCACCGGGGAGCTGTTTTTT.

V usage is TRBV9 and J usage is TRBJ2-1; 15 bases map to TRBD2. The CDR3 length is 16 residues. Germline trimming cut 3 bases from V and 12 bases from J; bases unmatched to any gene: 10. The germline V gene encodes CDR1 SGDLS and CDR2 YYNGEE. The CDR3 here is CASSGTSGRAGIGQFF. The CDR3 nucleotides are TGTGCCAGCAGCGGGACTAGCGGGAGGGCCGGGATTGGGCAGTTCTTC.